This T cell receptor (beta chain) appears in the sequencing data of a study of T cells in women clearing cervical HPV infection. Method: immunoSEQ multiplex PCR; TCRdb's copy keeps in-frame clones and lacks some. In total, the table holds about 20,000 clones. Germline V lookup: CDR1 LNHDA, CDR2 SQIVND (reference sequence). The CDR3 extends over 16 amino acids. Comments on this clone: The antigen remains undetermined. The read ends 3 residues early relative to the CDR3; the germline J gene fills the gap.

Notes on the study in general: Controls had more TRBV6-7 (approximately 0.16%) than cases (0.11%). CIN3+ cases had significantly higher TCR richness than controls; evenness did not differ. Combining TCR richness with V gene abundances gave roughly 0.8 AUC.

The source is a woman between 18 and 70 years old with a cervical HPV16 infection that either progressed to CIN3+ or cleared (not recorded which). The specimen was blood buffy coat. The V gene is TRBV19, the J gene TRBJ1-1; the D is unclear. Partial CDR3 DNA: TGTGCCAGTAGTGCCGGAAGACTAGCGGGCACAGATACA. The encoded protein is CASSAGRLAGTDT. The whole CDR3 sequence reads CASSAGRLAGTDTAFF.